This TCR beta chain was sequenced during a study of T cells in localized non-small cell lung cancer. Data came from immunoSEQ multiplex PCR; TCRdb stores just in-frame clones and leaves some out. This sample carries around 29,000 clones, about 91% of them seen once, and the ten largest clones take under 30%. The CDR3 has 15 residues. Per germline, CDR1 SGDLS and CDR2 YYNGEE. Trimming stripped 4 bases from V and 2 bases from J, with 13 bases between. The chain joins TRBV9 to TRBJ1-3; tentatively, D is TRBD1 (5 bases). The sequences come from peripheral blood, collected before any cancer treatment. The TCR originated in a female donor older than 55 with stage I lung adenocarcinoma. CDR3 nucleotides: TGTGCCAGCAGCCCGTGGGGGGGGGCTGGAAACACCATATATTTT. Encoded protein: CASSPWGGAGNTIYF.